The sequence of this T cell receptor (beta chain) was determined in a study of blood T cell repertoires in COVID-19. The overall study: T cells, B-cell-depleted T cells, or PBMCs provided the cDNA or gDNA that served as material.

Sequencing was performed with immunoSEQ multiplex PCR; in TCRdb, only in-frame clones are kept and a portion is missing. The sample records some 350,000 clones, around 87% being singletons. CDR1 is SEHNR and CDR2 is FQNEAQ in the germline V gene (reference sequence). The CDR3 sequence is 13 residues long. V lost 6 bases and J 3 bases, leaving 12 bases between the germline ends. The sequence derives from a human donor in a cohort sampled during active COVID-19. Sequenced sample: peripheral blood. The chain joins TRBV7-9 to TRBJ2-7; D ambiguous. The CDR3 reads CASSTGSFYEQYF. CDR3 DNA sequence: TGTGCCAGCAGTACCGGTTCCTTCTACGAGCAGTACTTC.